These 8 T cell receptor beta chains share one sample of origin, sequenced in a study of T cells in localized non-small cell lung cancer. Data came from immunoSEQ multiplex PCR; TCRdb stores just in-frame clones and leaves some out. Of about 79,000 clones detected, 70% to 90% appear once; the ten largest clones hold about 13%. The source material was peripheral blood, sampled before any cancer treatment. Receptors were obtained from a female donor of 60 years or more with stage I lung adenocarcinoma.

This rearrangement joins TRBV28 to TRBJ1-2, with D possibly matching TRBD1 (5 bases). V lost 5 bases to trimming and J lost 2 bases, with 18 bases between them. CDR1 is MDHEN, CDR2 SYDVKM, per germline. The CDR3 loop spans 16 amino acids. CDR3: CASSLGMDIANYGYTF. CDR3 nucleotides: TGTGCCAGCAGTCTGGGGATGGACATCGCAAACTATGGCTACACCTTC.

The chain links TRBV7-6 to TRBJ2-7, with TRBD1 identical over 9 bases. Trimming cost V 5 bases and J 4 bases; bases outside gene matches: 0. The CDR3 loop spans 12 amino acids. The germline CDR1 and CDR2 sequences are SGHVS and FNYEAQ. CDR3 protein: CASSGTGYEQYF. The DNA of the CDR3 is TGTGCCAGCAGCGGGACAGGGTACGAGCAGTACTTC.

This clone was observed once. V is TRBV15 and J is TRBJ2-2; perhaps TRBD2 as D (5 bases). V lost 0 bases, J lost 4 bases, and 6 bases lay in between. This CDR3 contains 14 residues. Germline V CDR1 and CDR2: LNHNV, YYDKDF (reference sequence). The CDR3 here is CATSRDLATGELFF. DNA for the CDR3: TGTGCCACCAGCAGAGATCTAGCCACCGGGGAGCTGTTTTTT.

This clone was detected many times. J is TRBJ2-1 and V is TRBV27; tentatively, D is TRBD2 (5 bases). Germline assignment: CDR1 MNHEY and CDR2 SMNVEV (reference sequence). The CDR3 sequence is 14 residues long. V lost 4 bases to trimming and J lost 12 bases, with 19 bases between them. DNA for the CDR3: TGTGCCAGCAGTTCAGGACTCCAGACGCGGGTGCAGTTCTTC. It yields the protein CASSSGLQTRVQFF.

The chain combines TRBV5-4 with TRBJ1-3; no firm D call. CDR1 is SGHNT, CDR2 YYREEE, per germline (reference sequence). The CDR3 contains 16 residues. The ends were cut back, 4 bases at V and 4 bases at J, with 18 bases in the middle. CDR3 DNA sequence: TGTGCCAGCAGCGCAGATCCGGGTCCCCTGGGAAACACCATATATTTT. This codes for CASSADPGPLGNTIYF.

V is TRBV15 and J is TRBJ1-3; 8 nucleotides agree with TRBD1. This CDR3 spans 13 amino acids. V lost 4 bases and J lost 6; bases outside the gene matches: 2. Germline-derived CDR1 and CDR2 are LNHNV and YYDKDF (reference sequence). CDR3: CATSNQGANTIYF. The CDR3 coding sequence is TGTGCCACCAGCAATCAGGGGGCAAACACCATATATTTT.

This chain links TRBV5-6 with TRBJ2-1; D is possibly TRBD2 (7 bases). Germline V CDR1 and CDR2: SGHDT, YYEEEE. The length of the CDR3 is 15 residues. Trimming shortened V by 4 bases and J by 12 bases, and 23 bases separated the two germline ends. As DNA, the CDR3 is TGTGCCAGCAGCCGACGGGCGGGGGCCGTTAAAAGGCAGTTCTTC. Protein sequence: CASSRRAGAVKRQFF.

The chain is built from TRBV30 and TRBJ2-5; tentatively, D is TRBD1 (5 bases). V shed 2 bases and J shed 5 bases, with 18 bases lying between them. The CDR3 contains 15 residues. Germline CDR1 GTSNPN, CDR2 SVGIG (reference sequence). The CDR3 protein is CAWSKGQGGRETQYF. CDR3 DNA sequence: TGTGCCTGGAGTAAAGGGCAGGGTGGGCGTGAGACCCAGTACTTC.